Detailed here is one TCR beta chain. Assay: immunoSEQ multiplex PCR; the TCRdb copy retains only in-frame clones and omits some. The sample lists more than 300,000 clones, 85% occurring once. Treatment indicated: roughly 19 received Ad26.COV2.S at low or high dose, single or two shots; about 5 received placebo; per-sample allocation not given. Samples came from day 63 after the first vaccine or placebo injection. This sample was included in a study of Ad26.COV2.S vaccination and SARS-CoV-2 variants. Trimming left V 3 bases short and J 3 bases short, with 8 bases between. This CDR3 is built from 13 residues. Germline CDR1 SGHNT, CDR2 YENEEA.

The chain has TRBV11-3 and TRBJ1-1, with D uncertain. The TCR comes from a person between 18 and 65 years old who received the Ad26.COV2.S COVID-19 vaccine or a placebo. Sequences were derived from peripheral blood, sampled in a trial of Ad26.COV2.S vaccine versus placebo. The CDR3 coding sequence is TGTGCCAGCAGCTTCCTGGGATACACTGAAGCTTTCTTT. The encoded protein is CASSFLGYTEAFF.